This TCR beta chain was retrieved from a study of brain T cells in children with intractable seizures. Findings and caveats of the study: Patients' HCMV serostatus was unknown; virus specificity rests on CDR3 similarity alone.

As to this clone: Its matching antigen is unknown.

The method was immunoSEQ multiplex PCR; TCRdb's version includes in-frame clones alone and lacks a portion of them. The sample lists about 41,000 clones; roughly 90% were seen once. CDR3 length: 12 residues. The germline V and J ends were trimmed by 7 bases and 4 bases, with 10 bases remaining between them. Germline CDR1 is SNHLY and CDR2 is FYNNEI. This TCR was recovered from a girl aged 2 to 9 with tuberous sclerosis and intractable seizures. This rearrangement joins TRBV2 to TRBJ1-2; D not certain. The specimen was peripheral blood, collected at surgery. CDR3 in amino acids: CASNRGFYGYTF. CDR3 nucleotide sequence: TGTGCCAGCAATCGGGGTTTCTATGGCTACACCTTC.